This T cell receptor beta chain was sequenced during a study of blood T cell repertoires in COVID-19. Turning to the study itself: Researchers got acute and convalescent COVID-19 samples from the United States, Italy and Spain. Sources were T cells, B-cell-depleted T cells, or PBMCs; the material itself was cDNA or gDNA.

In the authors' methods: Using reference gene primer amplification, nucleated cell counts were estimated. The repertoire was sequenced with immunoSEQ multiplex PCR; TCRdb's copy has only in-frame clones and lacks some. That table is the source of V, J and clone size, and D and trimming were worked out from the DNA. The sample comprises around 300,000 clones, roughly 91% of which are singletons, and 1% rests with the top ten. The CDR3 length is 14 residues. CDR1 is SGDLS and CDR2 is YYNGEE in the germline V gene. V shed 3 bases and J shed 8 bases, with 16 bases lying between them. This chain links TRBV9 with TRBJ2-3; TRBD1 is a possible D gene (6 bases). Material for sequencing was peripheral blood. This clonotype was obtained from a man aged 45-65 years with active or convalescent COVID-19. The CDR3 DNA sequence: TGTGCCAGCAGCGGACAGGTTTCGGGTGGTACGCAGTATTTT. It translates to CASSGQVSGGTQYF. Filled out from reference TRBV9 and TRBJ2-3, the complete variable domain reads DSGVTQTPKHLITATGQRVTLRCSPRSGDLSVYWYQQSLDQGLQFLIQYYNGEERAKGNILERFSAQQFPDLHSELNLSSLELGDSALYFCASSGQVSGGTQYFGPGTRLTVL.